Listed below are T cell receptor beta chains from one sample, sequenced in a study of human T cells and chemical hapten exposure. TCRdb itself ran the RACE reads through MiXCR, one entry per CDR3 protein. Of around 300,000 distinct CDR3 sequences in the sample, approximately 5.8% were seen once. The specimen was whole blood, collected in connection with sensitization to the hapten diphenylcyclopropenone (DPC). These receptors were taken from a woman aged 18-29 years with alopecia areata. Some clones in this sample may be carry-over from other donors' samples. Both conserved end residues are part of each CDR3.

V gene: TRBV27; J gene: TRBJ1-2; CDR3 protein: CASSPFLGYGYTF
V gene: TRBV6-2/TRBV6-3; J gene: TRBJ2-1; CDR3 protein: CASSYPWGSGVNEQFF
V gene: TRBV6-6; J gene: TRBJ2-7; CDR3 protein: CASSYSVTVETSYEQYF
V gene: TRBV29-1; J gene: TRBJ1-1; CDR3 protein: CSVWTGGYEAFF
V gene: TRBV23-1; J gene: TRBJ1-5; CDR3 protein: CASRGTGRNQPQHF
V gene: TRBV3-1; J gene: TRBJ2-3; CDR3 protein: CASSHSTGVGSTDTQYF
V gene: TRBV6-1; J gene: TRBJ2-7; CDR3 protein: CASSEAGTGGSYEQYF
V gene: TRBV7-3; J gene: TRBJ1-1; CDR3 protein: CASSLGHSNTEAFF
V gene: TRBV7-2; J gene: TRBJ2-1; CDR3 protein: CASSLEGSSYNEQFF
V gene: TRBV7-2; J gene: TRBJ2-2; CDR3 protein: CASSSNAGVGTGELFF
V gene: TRBV28; J gene: TRBJ2-2; CDR3 protein: CASSLLAGGRDTGELFF
V gene: TRBV6-5; J gene: TRBJ1-6; CDR3 protein: CASSYGDSEYPLHF
V gene: TRBV6-5; J gene: TRBJ2-6; CDR3 protein: CASTRTANSGANVLTF
V gene: TRBV7-8; J gene: TRBJ1-5; CDR3 protein: CASSLDRASNQPQHF
V gene: TRBV7-6; J gene: TRBJ2-1; CDR3 protein: CASSLSLGEGAAYNEQFF